Presented here are 8 T cell receptor beta chains from one specimen sequenced in a study of shared clonotypes between healthy human individuals. Selected positively for CCR7 and CD45RO-negative, naive CD8 cells excluded terminally differentiated effector memory CD45RA+ cells. The table came from immunoSEQ multiplex PCR; TCRdb's copy has only in-frame clones and leaves some out. The sample comprises about 2.1 million clones, just under 95% of which are singletons, and under 2% rests with the top ten. What was sequenced was naive CD8+ T cells from PBMCs. The receptors derive from a young man in good health. Some clones in this sample may be carry-over from other donors' samples.

The chain couples TRBV5-1 to TRBJ2-1; 9 nucleotides align to TRBD2. CDR3 length equals 16 residues. Germline trimming cut 4 bases from V and 15 bases from J; bases unmatched to any gene: 20. Germline CDR1 SGHRS, CDR2 YFSETQ. The DNA of the CDR3 is TGCGCCAGCAGCGACAGTGGCGGGAGGGCCGGGGACGTTCGGTTCTTC. Amino acids: CASSDSGGRAGDVRFF.

V and J are TRBV10-1 and TRBJ1-1; the match to TRBD1 covers 9 bases. The V gene's germline CDR1 is WNHNN and CDR2 SYGVQD (reference sequence). This CDR3 is 15 amino acids long. With V trimmed by 4 bases and J by 5 bases, 8 bases remained unmatched. The CDR3 DNA sequence: TGCGCCAGCAGTGCCAACAGGGGGCCATGGACTGAAGCTTTCTTT. Residues: CASSANRGPWTEAFF.

V usage is TRBV7-9 and J usage is TRBJ2-5; D ambiguous. Germline V lookup: CDR1 SEHNR, CDR2 FQNEAQ (reference sequence). Trimming cost V 3 bases and J 7 bases, with 6 bases left between them. The CDR3 runs to 11 residues. CDR3 sequence (DNA): TGTGCCAGCAGCTTGGTGGGGACCCAGTACTTC. As protein: CASSLVGTQYF.

The chain combines TRBV9 with TRBJ1-2, with D hard to call. The V end was cut by 5 bases, the J end by 0 bases, with 8 bases between. The CDR3 loop spans 13 amino acids. Germline CDR1 and CDR2: SGDLS and YYNGEE. CDR3 region: CASSLTSNYGYTF. In DNA, the CDR3 is TGTGCCAGCAGTTTAACTTCTAACTATGGCTACACCTTC.

The V gene is TRBV4-3, the J gene TRBJ2-3; 8 bases are shared with TRBD1. The CDR3 consists of 17 residues. Germline V gene sequence: CDR1 LGHNA, CDR2 YSLEER. Germline trimming cut 6 bases from V and 2 bases from J; bases unmatched to any gene: 13. In DNA, the CDR3 is TGCGCCAGCAGTTATACAGGGGGGACCATCCCCACAGATACGCAGTATTTT. Its translation is CASSYTGGTIPTDTQYF.

The rearrangement uses TRBV9 and TRBJ2-2, with D maybe TRBD1 (6 bases). The CDR3 runs to 14 residues. The V gene's germline CDR1 is SGDLS and CDR2 YYNGEE. V was pared by 1 base and J by 7 bases, with 11 bases between. The CDR3 DNA follows: TGTGCCAGCAGCGTATCAGGGGCGGGCGGGGAGCTGTTTTTT. Its protein is CASSVSGAGGELFF.

This chain joins TRBV4-3 and TRBJ2-7; D is tentatively TRBD1 or TRBD2 (5 bases each). The V gene's germline CDR1 is LGHNA and CDR2 YSLEER. Trimming cost V 4 bases and J 3 bases, with 13 bases left between them. The CDR3 totals 14 residues. The CDR3 region is CASSPAWDGYEQYF. CDR3 nucleotides: TGCGCCAGCAGCCCCGCGTGGGACGGCTACGAGCAGTACTTC.

Only one count was recorded for this clone. The V and J genes are TRBV10-2 and TRBJ2-5; weak D call: TRBD2 (5 bases). Germline V lookup: CDR1 WSHSY, CDR2 SAAADI. V shed 4 bases and J shed 0 bases, with 12 bases lying between them. This CDR3 contains 15 residues. Here the CDR3 reads CASSGSAPHQETQYF. The CDR3 nucleotides are TGCGCCAGCAGTGGTAGCGCCCCCCACCAAGAGACCCAGTACTTC.